Presented here are 26 T cell receptor beta chains from one specimen sequenced in a study of identical twins. TCRdb reprocessed the 5' RACE reads via MiXCR and lists one record per CDR3 protein. This sample carries around 1.7 million distinct CDR3 sequences, around 29% of them seen once, and the ten largest clones take about 0.3%. The sample was cord blood. The receptors were sampled from a newborn girl in good health.

This clonotype has just a few counts. The V and J genes are TRBV24-1 and TRBJ2-1; no firm D call. Trimming pared 5 bases from V and 12 bases from J, leaving 10 bases between. The CDR3 covers 11 residues. Germline V gives CDR1 KGHDR, CDR2 SFDVKD. DNA of the CDR3: TGTGCCACCAGTGCGGGTATTGGGCAGTTCTTC. Protein product: CATSAGIGQFF.

V and J are TRBV9 and TRBJ2-7; TRBD2 might be the D (6 bases). The germline V and J ends were trimmed by 7 bases and 2 bases, with 13 bases remaining between them. This CDR3 has 13 amino acids. Germline loops: CDR1 SGDLS, CDR2 YYNGEE. The CDR3 reads CASSREFPYEQYF. CDR3 sequence (DNA): TGTGCCAGCTCCCGGGAGTTCCCCTACGAGCAGTACTTC.

The table lists this clonotype with a few counts. The rearrangement joins TRBV20-1 to TRBJ2-3; 10 bases map to TRBD2. In germline, CDR1 is DFQATT, CDR2 SNEGSKA (reference sequence). The CDR3 totals 16 residues. Germline trimming cut 3 bases from V and 3 bases from J; bases unmatched to any gene: 9. CDR3 coding DNA: TGCAGTGCTAGCCCGGGGACTAGCGCGAGGACAGATACGCAGTATTTT. It codes for CSASPGTSARTDTQYF.

This chain connects TRBV27 to TRBJ1-6; 7 nucleotides line up with TRBD1. V trimming: 6 bases; J trimming: 8 bases; junction bases outside the gene matches: 10. This CDR3 region has 15 residues. CDR1 and CDR2 from the germline V gene are MNHEY and SMNVEV (reference sequence). The DNA of the CDR3 is TGTGCCAGCAGGGAGACAGGGATTATGGATTCACCCCTCCACTTT. It is translated as CASRETGIMDSPLHF.

This clonotype was seen a few times. This chain connects TRBV5-6 to TRBJ1-2, with D maybe TRBD1 (6 bases). V lost 1 base and J 5 bases, leaving 18 bases between the germline ends. The CDR3 has 16 amino acids. CDR1 is SGHDT and CDR2 is YYEEEE in the germline V gene. The DNA for the CDR3 is TGTGCCAGCAGCTTGTTGGCGGCAGGGGAGGGGTATGGCTACACCTTC. It translates to CASSLLAAGEGYGYTF. The full variable domain, in which reference TRBV5-6 and TRBJ1-2 provide the parts outside the CDR3, is DAGVTQSPTHLIKTRGQQVTLRCSPKSGHDTVSWYQQALGQGPQFIFQYYEEEERQRGNFPDRFSGHQFPNYSSELNVNALLLGDSALYLCASSLLAAGEGYGYTFGSGTRLTVV.

This clonotype was observed a few times. The V call is TRBV14, the J call TRBJ2-7, with D maybe TRBD2 (5 bases). The CDR3 covers 15 residues. V was clipped by 4 bases and J by 6 bases, with 19 bases between them. Germline-derived CDR1 and CDR2 are SGHDN and FVKESK. CDR3 sequence reads: CASSPWLGATSEQYF. The CDR3 bases are TGTGCCAGCAGCCCATGGCTGGGAGCCACGTCCGAGCAGTACTTC.

The V gene is TRBV25-1, the J gene TRBJ2-5; 8 bases align to TRBD2. The germline V gene encodes CDR1 MGHDK and CDR2 SYGVNS. V was clipped by 2 bases and J by 5 bases; unmatched bases: 25. The CDR3 is 21 residues long. CDR3 sequence reads: CASSETSFVTSDNLIRETQYF. CDR3 DNA: TGTGCCAGCAGTGAAACTAGTTTCGTGACTAGCGATAATTTAATTCGCGAGACCCAGTACTTC.

This clonotype was detected only a few times. The chain couples TRBV9 to TRBJ2-3, with 8 bases matching TRBD1. Looked up from germline, CDR1 is SGDLS and CDR2 is YYNGEE. The length of the CDR3 is 16 residues. With 0 bases clipped from V and 0 bases from J, the junction kept 3 bases outside the gene matches. The CDR3 region is CASSVAQGASTDTQYF. CDR3 nucleotides: TGTGCCAGCAGCGTAGCCCAGGGGGCTAGCACAGATACGCAGTATTTT.

A few counts support this clonotype. The CDR3 protein is CASSYGQVETNTEAFF. CDR3 nucleotides: TGTGCCAGCAGTTACGGGCAGGTTGAGACCAACACTGAAGCTTTCTTT. This chain joins TRBV6-6 and TRBJ1-1; no clear D gene. The V gene's germline CDR1 is MNHNY and CDR2 SVGAGI (reference sequence). CDR3 length equals 16 residues. Deletions cut 2 bases from V and 2 bases from J, with 15 bases between.

The chain has TRBV12-3 or TRBV12-4 and TRBJ1-4; TRBD1 aligns across 7 bases. V dropped 5 bases and J dropped 8; count of bases not matched to a gene: 20. The CDR3 runs to 18 residues. The CDR3 nucleotides read TGTGCCAGCAGTCCTCGACAGGGTGGAATGCTAGGCCCCGAAAAACTGTTTTTT. This translates into CASSPRQGGMLGPEKLFF.

This chain uses TRBV24-1 with TRBJ2-1; 14 nucleotides align to TRBD2. V dropped 4 bases and J dropped 6; count of bases not matched to a gene: 4. The CDR3 sequence is 16 residues long. Germline V gene lookup returns CDR1 KGHDR and CDR2 SFDVKD. This CDR3 reads CATSDSGTSGSNEQFF. The CDR3 DNA reads as TGTGCCACCAGTGACTCCGGGACTAGCGGGAGCAATGAGCAGTTCTTC.

The chain recombines TRBV11-2 with TRBJ2-1; 7 bases are shared with TRBD2. The CDR3 is 16 residues long. The germline V gene encodes CDR1 SGHAT and CDR2 FQNNGV. Trimming took 5 bases from V and 3 from J; bases not matched to a gene: 10. The CDR3 reads CASSPLSGDYYNEQFF. As DNA, the CDR3 is TGTGCCAGCAGCCCCCTAAGCGGGGACTACTACAATGAGCAGTTCTTC. Supplemented by reference TRBV11-2 and TRBJ2-1, the full variable domain reads EAGVAQSPRYKIIEKRQSVAFWCNPISGHATLYWYQQILGQGPKLLIQFQNNGVVDDSQLPKDRFSAERLKGVDSTLKIQPAKLEDSAVYLCASSPLSGDYYNEQFFGPGTRLTVL.

The chain combines TRBV6-4 with TRBJ2-2, with 10 bases that match TRBD1. There are 17 residues in the CDR3. J lost 6 bases, V lost 3 bases, and 10 bases had no gene match. Germline V gives CDR1 MRHNA, CDR2 SNTAGT. The CDR3, as DNA: TGTGCCAGCAGTGAAAATTCGGGACAGGGGAATCCCGGGGAGCTGTTTTTT. Translating it yields CASSENSGQGNPGELFF.

The chain uses TRBV27 and TRBJ2-2; D ambiguous. The V and J ends lost 6 bases and 6 bases respectively, with 14 bases between them. This CDR3 comprises 14 residues. The germline CDR1 and CDR2 sequences are MNHEY and SMNVEV (reference sequence). CDR3 amino acids: CASSMARNAGELFF. For the CDR3, the DNA is TGTGCCAGCAGCATGGCTCGCAACGCCGGGGAGCTGTTTTTT.

This clonotype has more than one count but fewer than ten. The CDR3 DNA reads as TGCAGCGTTTGGGGGCAGGGGAAAGGCTACACCTTC. Its translation is CSVWGQGKGYTF. The chain has TRBV29-1 and TRBJ1-2; possibly TRBD1 for D (6 bases). V lost 5 bases, J lost 8 bases, and 15 bases lay in between. Germline CDR1 reads SQVTM; CDR2 reads ANQGSEA. The CDR3 length is 12 residues.

This rearrangement joins TRBV9 to TRBJ1-1; D perhaps matches TRBD1 (6 bases). V was trimmed by 0 bases and J by 1 base, leaving 10 bases between them. The CDR3 extends over 15 amino acids. CDR1 and CDR2 from the germline V gene are SGDLS and YYNGEE. The CDR3 reads CASSVVGGQNTEAFF. DNA for the CDR3: TGTGCCAGCAGCGTAGTGGGGGGGCAGAACACTGAAGCTTTCTTT.

The chain uses TRBV28 and TRBJ2-7; D gene uncertain. CDR3 size: 17 residues. V lost 9 bases and J 4 bases, leaving 28 bases between the germline ends. Per germline, CDR1 MDHEN and CDR2 SYDVKM. CDR3: CARETDRAEDTPYEQYF. In DNA form, the CDR3 reads TGTGCCAGAGAAACAGACCGGGCCGAGGATACCCCGTACGAGCAGTACTTC.

This clonotype turned up a few times. The J gene is TRBJ1-5, the V gene TRBV5-5; D unclear. The ends were cut back, 1 base at V and 4 bases at J, with 18 bases in the middle. This CDR3 is 17 amino acids long. Germline V CDR1 and CDR2: SGHKS, YYEKEE (reference sequence). CDR3 coding DNA: TGTGCCAGCAGCTTGTATGATCTTCGGACGCGGAATCAGCCCCAGCATTTT. Translation gives CASSLYDLRTRNQPQHF.

V and J are TRBV4-2 and TRBJ1-2; 7 nucleotides agree with TRBD1. CDR1 LGHNA and CDR2 YNFKEQ come from the germline V gene. This CDR3 contains 15 residues. The trim removed 3 bases at V and 1 base at J, leaving 5 bases unmatched. The CDR3 region is CASSQGTDNNYGYTF. The CDR3 DNA reads as TGTGCCAGCAGCCAGGGGACAGATAATAACTATGGCTACACCTTC.

The table lists this clonotype with a count of one. This may be a read error: a much more frequent sequence differs by one nucleotide. This rearrangement joins TRBV12-3 or TRBV12-4 to TRBJ2-3; no reliable D call. The length of the CDR3 is 12 residues. As DNA, the CDR3 is TGTGCCAGCAGTTTGAGGATGGATATGCAGTATTTT. Its translation: CASSLRMDMQYF.

This clonotype was found a few times. The rearrangement joins TRBV19 to TRBJ1-1; the match to TRBD1 covers 8 bases. Trimming took 3 bases from V and 7 from J; bases not matched to a gene: 13. This CDR3 spans 16 amino acids. Germline loops: CDR1 LNHDA, CDR2 SQIVND (reference sequence). The DNA of the CDR3 is TGTGCCAGTAGTATTTTTCCGGGGACAGGAAAGGATGAAGCTTTCTTT. Its protein is CASSIFPGTGKDEAFF.

This clonotype was detected only a few times. The V call is TRBV5-1, the J call TRBJ1-5; D not resolved. There are 11 residues in the CDR3. The germline V gene encodes CDR1 SGHRS and CDR2 YFSETQ. Between the trimmed V and J ends, which lost 3 bases and 8 bases, there was a span of 6 bases. The CDR3 region has the DNA TGCGCCAGCAGCTCTATTAAGCCCCAGCATTTT. This codes for CASSSIKPQHF.

The V and J genes are TRBV20-1 and TRBJ2-2, with D possibly called TRBD1 or TRBD2 (6 bases each). The length of the CDR3 is 15 residues. The V end lost 3 bases, the J end lost 5 bases, and 16 bases lay between the germline ends. Looked up from germline, CDR1 is DFQATT and CDR2 is SNEGSKA (reference sequence). CDR3: CSARGTRGGTGELFF. The CDR3 coding sequence is TGCAGTGCTAGGGGGACACGGGGAGGTACCGGGGAGCTGTTTTTT.

The chain is built from TRBV12-3 or TRBV12-4 and TRBJ1-2; D is undetermined. V lost 5 bases and J lost 0, with 7 bases in between. The CDR3 length is 13 residues. CDR3 sequence reads: CASSRLANYGYTF. CDR3 nucleotides: TGTGCCAGCAGTCGACTGGCTAACTATGGCTACACCTTC.

The chain recombines TRBV20-1 with TRBJ2-3; possibly TRBD2 for D (5 bases). The CDR3 is 13 amino acids. Trimming took 2 bases from V and 5 from J, leaving 11 bases between them. Germline V CDR1 and CDR2: DFQATT, SNEGSKA (reference sequence). CDR3 residues: CSARRGIVDTQYF. CDR3 nucleotide sequence: TGCAGTGCTAGACGGGGTATTGTAGATACGCAGTATTTT.

This clonotype has only a few counts. In nucleotides, the CDR3 is TGTGCCAGCAGCTTACTTCGACTAGCGGGGCAAGAGACCCAGTACTTC. Translating it yields CASSLLRLAGQETQYF. The chain is built from TRBV7-2 and TRBJ2-5; 11 bases line up with TRBD2. The V segment lost 2 bases and the J segment 2 bases; nucleotides outside the gene matches: 4. The CDR3 covers 16 residues. CDR1 SGHTA and CDR2 FQGNSA come from the germline V gene.